These 25 T cell receptor beta chains were sequenced from one sample in a study of cytomegalovirus exposure and HLA in healthy donors. PCR employed 60 Vbeta and 13 Jbeta primers. The repertoire was sequenced with immunoSEQ multiplex PCR; TCRdb's copy has only in-frame clones and lacks some. The sample has 100,000 to 120,000 clones; around 80% are singletons. The sequenced material came from PBMCs. These receptors all stem from a woman between 55 and 75 years old in good health and CMV-seropositive.

The J gene is TRBJ2-7, the V gene TRBV6-5; 8 bases align to TRBD2. The J segment lost 4 bases and the V segment lost 0 bases, leaving 8 bases of the junction unmatched. CDR1 and CDR2 from the germline V gene are MNHEY and SVGAGI. The CDR3 runs 16 residues. CDR3 sequence reads: CASSYSISGRNYEQYF. CDR3 coding DNA: TGTGCCAGCAGTTACTCGATCAGCGGGAGAAATTACGAGCAGTACTTC.

This clone was recorded a few times. The V and J genes are TRBV5-6 and TRBJ2-7; 13 bases match TRBD2. V shed 1 base and J 1 base; nucleotides not matched to a gene: 5. CDR3 length: 17 amino acids. Germline CDR1 is SGHDT and CDR2 is YYEEEE. For the CDR3, the DNA is TGTGCCAGCAGCTTGTTCGGGACTAGCGGGACATCCTACGAGCAGTACTTC. Its translation is CASSLFGTSGTSYEQYF.

The gene calls are TRBV29-1 and TRBJ1-2; weak D call: TRBD1 (6 bases). V shed 4 bases and J shed 5 bases, with 8 bases lying between them. This CDR3 comprises 11 residues. The germline V gene has CDR1 SQVTM and CDR2 ANQGSEA. CDR3 loop: CSVGDTYGYTF. As DNA, the CDR3 is TGCAGCGTTGGGGACACTTATGGCTACACCTTC.

V and J are TRBV2 and TRBJ2-3; D unresolved. In germline, CDR1 is SNHLY, CDR2 FYNNEI. The CDR3 contains 14 residues. Trimming removed 7 bases from V and 2 bases from J, with 13 bases in between. The CDR3 region is CASTKGDHTDTQYF. DNA for the CDR3: TGTGCCAGCACGAAAGGAGACCACACAGATACGCAGTATTTT.

The chain links TRBV30 to TRBJ1-3; D is perhaps TRBD1 (6 bases). Trimming took off 1 base at V and 0 bases at J, with 10 bases between the two ends. This CDR3 is built from 15 residues. The germline V gene encodes CDR1 GTSNPN and CDR2 SVGIG (reference sequence). CDR3 sequence reads: CAWSAPDSSGNTIYF. The CDR3 coding sequence is TGTGCCTGGAGTGCTCCGGACAGCTCTGGAAACACCATATATTTT.

The V and J genes are TRBV10-3 and TRBJ2-5; 8 bases fit TRBD1. Per germline, CDR1 ENHRY and CDR2 SYGVKD. This CDR3 contains 17 residues. V lost 6 bases, J lost 2 bases, and 14 bases stayed unmatched. Here the CDR3 reads CAISPLDRVWRQETQYF. The CDR3 bases are TGTGCCATCAGCCCACTGGACAGGGTTTGGAGGCAAGAGACCCAGTACTTC.

This chain uses TRBV21-1 with TRBJ2-7; TRBD1, the table's D call, was not compared with the DNA. TRBV21-1 is annotated as a pseudogene. The CDR3 totals 12 residues. The CDR3 nucleotides are TGTGCCAGCAGCAGAGCCCACTACGAGCAGTACTTC. Its translation is CASSRAHYEQYF.

The V call is TRBV28, the J call TRBJ1-2; D not resolved. Trimming took 10 bases from V and 2 from J, leaving 20 bases between them. The germline gives CDR1 MDHEN, CDR2 SYDVKM. The CDR3 contains 15 residues. CDR3 in DNA: TGTGCCACCACGCCATCACCGTCGAGGAACTATGGCTACACCTTC. Translating it yields CATTPSPSRNYGYTF.

This chain joins TRBV10-1 and TRBJ1-2; 7 bases map to TRBD1. The CDR3 sequence is 14 residues long. With V trimmed by 6 bases and J by 2 bases, 6 bases remained unmatched. CDR1 is WNHNN and CDR2 is SYGVQD in the germline V gene (reference sequence). CDR3 sequence: CASRKDRLNYGYTF. CDR3 bases: TGCGCCAGCAGGAAGGACAGGCTAAACTATGGCTACACCTTC.

The rearrangement links TRBV30 to TRBJ1-1, with a tentative D call TRBD1 (5 bases). With 3 bases removed from V and 0 bases from J, the gap between germline ends came to 8 bases. Per germline, CDR1 GTSNPN and CDR2 SVGIG (reference sequence). The CDR3 contains 13 residues. Here the CDR3 reads CAWRVGLNTEAFF. In DNA form, the CDR3 reads TGTGCCTGGAGAGTGGGGCTGAACACTGAAGCTTTCTTT.

V usage is TRBV2 and J usage is TRBJ2-1, with a tentative D call TRBD2 (5 bases). Trimming took 3 bases from V and 4 from J, leaving 16 bases between them. There are 16 residues in the CDR3. The V gene's germline CDR1 is SNHLY and CDR2 FYNNEI. The CDR3 DNA reads as TGTGCCAGCAGTGACTGTCCGGGAAATAGATACAATGAGCAGTTCTTC. This codes for CASSDCPGNRYNEQFF.

A note on this clone: In the same sample, other DNA sequences code for this CDR3. CDR3 residues: CASSLGDRYNEQFF. CDR3 sequence (DNA): TGCGCCAGCAGCTTGGGGGACAGATACAATGAGCAGTTCTTC. The V call is TRBV5-1, the J call TRBJ2-1; 7 nucleotides line up with TRBD1. The CDR3 is made up of 14 amino acids. The trim removed 0 bases at V and 4 bases at J, leaving 1 base unmatched. Germline V gives CDR1 SGHRS, CDR2 YFSETQ.

The chain employs TRBV2 and TRBJ1-1; D is unresolved. CDR1 and CDR2 (germline): SNHLY, FYNNEI. This CDR3 spans 13 amino acids. Trimming removed 6 bases from V and 1 base from J, with 9 bases in between. The CDR3 protein is CASSAQANTEAFF. CDR3 coding DNA: TGTGCCAGCAGCGCGCAGGCGAACACTGAAGCTTTCTTT. Based on the CDR3 plus reference TRBV2 and TRBJ1-1, the full variable domain is EPEVTQTPSHQVTQMGQEVILRCVPISNHLYFYWYRQILGQKVEFLVSFYNNEISEKSEIFDDQFSVERPDGSNFTLKIRSTKLEDSAMYFCASSAQANTEAFFGQGTRLTVV.

The V gene is TRBV19, the J gene TRBJ2-7; 13 positions match TRBD2. Germline CDR1 and CDR2: LNHDA and SQIVND (reference sequence). The V gene end was trimmed by 5 bases and the J gene end by 1 base; junction bases not matched to a gene: 8. This CDR3 has 17 amino acids. CDR3 region: CASSRRTSGSTSYEQYF. In DNA, the CDR3 is TGTGCCAGTAGTCGTCGGACTAGCGGGAGCACATCCTACGAGCAGTACTTC.

This chain connects TRBV28 to TRBJ2-7, with 12 nucleotides matching TRBD2. With 6 bases clipped from V and 4 bases from J, the junction kept 4 bases outside the gene matches. The germline CDR1 and CDR2 sequences are MDHEN and SYDVKM. This CDR3 has 14 amino acids. The DNA of the CDR3 is TGTGCCAGCAGCCGTACTAGCGGGGGGTACGAGCAGTACTTC. This sequence encodes CASSRTSGGYEQYF.

The gene calls are TRBV14 and TRBJ2-1; D is ambiguous. CDR3 length equals 15 residues. V lost 0 bases and J 3 bases, leaving 9 bases between the germline ends. The V gene's germline CDR1 is SGHDN and CDR2 FVKESK. The CDR3 DNA reads TGTGCCAGCAGCCAAGAGTCAGTTTACTACAATGAGCAGTTCTTC. This encodes CASSQESVYYNEQFF.

The chain couples TRBV28 to TRBJ1-1; a weak D match, TRBD1 (5 bases). Germline CDR1 and CDR2: MDHEN and SYDVKM. This CDR3 is built from 12 residues. The germline V and J ends were trimmed by 8 bases and 7 bases, with 14 bases remaining between them. Here the CDR3 reads CASGTMGLEAFF. The CDR3 region has the DNA TGTGCCAGCGGGACTATGGGCCTTGAAGCTTTCTTT. Drawing the rest from reference TRBV28 and TRBJ1-1, the complete variable domain is DVKVTQSSRYLVKRTGEKVFLECVQDMDHENMFWYRQDPGLGLRLIYFSYDVKMKEKGDIPEGYSVSREKKERFSLILESASTNQTSMYLCASGTMGLEAFFGQGTRLTVV.

The rearrangement links TRBV5-1 to TRBJ2-5; TRBD2 might be the D (6 bases). The J call may not be correct, given that the DNA end is closer to TRBJ2-7. This CDR3 comprises 16 residues. CDR1 and CDR2 (germline): SGHRS, YFSETQ. CDR3 nucleotide sequence: TGCGCCAGCAGCTTAACCCTAGCGTCGAGCTCCTACGAGCAGTACTTC. Its translation: CASSLTLASSSYEQYF.

This rearrangement joins TRBV6-6 to TRBJ2-5, with 7 positions matching TRBD1. The CDR3 spans 15 residues. CDR1 is MNHNY, CDR2 SVGAGI, per germline (reference sequence). With 6 bases clipped from V and 3 bases from J, the junction kept 10 bases outside the gene matches. The chain's CDR3 is CASRDFGTAKETQYF. In nucleotides, the CDR3 is TGTGCCAGCAGGGATTTCGGGACAGCCAAAGAGACCCAGTACTTC.

The chain joins TRBV7-6 to TRBJ2-1, with 8 bases identical to TRBD2. The CDR3 runs 15 residues. V gave up 3 bases and J gave up 4 bases; unmatched junction bases: 5. CDR1 is SGHVS, CDR2 FNYEAQ, per germline. CDR3 in amino acids: CASSFRSGVYNEQFF. DNA of the CDR3: TGTGCCAGCAGCTTTCGTAGCGGGGTATACAATGAGCAGTTCTTC. The entire variable domain, with the rest obtained from reference TRBV7-6 and TRBJ2-1, is as follows: GAGVSQSPRYKVTKRGQDVALRCDPISGHVSLYWYRQALGQGPEFLTYFNYEAQQDKSGLPNDRFSAERPEGSISTLTIQRTEQRDSAMYRCASSFRSGVYNEQFFGPGTRLTVL.

V is TRBV29-1 and J is TRBJ1-2; 7 nucleotides match TRBD1. Germline loops: CDR1 SQVTM, CDR2 ANQGSEA. This CDR3 spans 15 amino acids. The ends lost 8 bases at V and 0 bases at J; junction bases unmatched: 12. CDR3 residues: CSTHRGAEANYGYTF. In DNA, the CDR3 is TGCAGCACTCACAGGGGCGCAGAGGCTAACTATGGCTACACCTTC.

This chain connects TRBV5-5 to TRBJ2-3, with 8 bases matching TRBD1. The CDR3 consists of 19 residues. The germline CDR1 and CDR2 sequences are SGHKS and YYEKEE (reference sequence). V shed 4 bases, J shed 5 bases, and the junction held 21 bases outside the gene matches. CDR3: CASSGGVLSDRVPEDTQYF. CDR3 coding DNA: TGTGCCAGCAGCGGCGGCGTGTTATCGGACAGGGTCCCTGAAGATACGCAGTATTTT. Based on the CDR3 plus reference TRBV5-5 and TRBJ2-3, the full variable domain is DAGVTQSPTHLIKTRGQQVTLRCSPISGHKSVSWYQQVLGQGPQFIFQYYEKEERGRGNFPDRFSARQFPNYSSELNVNALLLGDSALYLCASSGGVLSDRVPEDTQYFGPGTRLTVL.

The chain joins TRBV5-4 to TRBJ2-1, with 9 bases lining up with TRBD2. V dropped 0 bases and J dropped 0; count of bases not matched to a gene: 4. CDR1 and CDR2 (germline): SGHNT, YYREEE (reference sequence). The CDR3 runs to 17 residues. The chain's CDR3 is CASSLASGASSYNEQFF. DNA of the CDR3: TGTGCCAGCAGCTTGGCTAGCGGGGCCAGCTCCTACAATGAGCAGTTCTTC.

This chain uses TRBV30 with TRBJ2-4; 7 bases are a match to TRBD2. CDR1 and CDR2 (germline): GTSNPN, SVGIG (reference sequence). The CDR3 runs 18 residues. V lost 4 bases and J lost 1; bases outside the gene matches: 16. CDR3 nucleotides: TGTGCCTGGATAGGCAGAGGGAGGGCACCCACGGCCAAAAACATTCAGTACTTC. It yields the protein CAWIGRGRAPTAKNIQYF.

This chain connects TRBV2 to TRBJ2-5; D is unresolved. The DNA end lines up better with TRBJ2-7; the J call may be wrong. CDR3 length equals 10 residues. Germline-derived CDR1 and CDR2 are SNHLY and FYNNEI. CDR3 sequence: CASSTYEQYF. CDR3 DNA: TGTGCCAGCAGTACCTACGAGCAGTACTTC.